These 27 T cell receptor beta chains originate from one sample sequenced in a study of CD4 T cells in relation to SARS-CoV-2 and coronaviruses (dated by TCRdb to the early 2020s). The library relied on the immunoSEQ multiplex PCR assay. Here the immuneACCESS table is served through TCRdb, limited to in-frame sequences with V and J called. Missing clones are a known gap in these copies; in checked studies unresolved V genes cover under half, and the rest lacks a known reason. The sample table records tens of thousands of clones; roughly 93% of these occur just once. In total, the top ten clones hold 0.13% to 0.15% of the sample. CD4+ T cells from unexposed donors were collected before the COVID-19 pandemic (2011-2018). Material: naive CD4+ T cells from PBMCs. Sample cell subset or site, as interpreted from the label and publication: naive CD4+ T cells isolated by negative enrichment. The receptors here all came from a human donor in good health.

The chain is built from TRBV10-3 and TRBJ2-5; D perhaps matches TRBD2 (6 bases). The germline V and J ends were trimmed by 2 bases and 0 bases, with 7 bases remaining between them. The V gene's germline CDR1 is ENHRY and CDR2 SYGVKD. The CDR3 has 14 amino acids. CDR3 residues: CAISERENQETQYF. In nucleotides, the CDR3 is TGTGCCATCAGTGAGCGGGAGAACCAAGAGACCCAGTACTTC.

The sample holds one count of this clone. DNA for the CDR3: TGTGCCAGCTCACCAACGAGACTGCAGGCCTACGAGCAGTACTTC. Amino acids: CASSPTRLQAYEQYF. The rearrangement uses TRBV18 and TRBJ2-7; D is unresolved. Trimming removed 2 bases from V and 2 bases from J, with 13 bases in between. The CDR3 totals 15 residues. The germline CDR1 and CDR2 sequences are KGHSH and LQKENI.

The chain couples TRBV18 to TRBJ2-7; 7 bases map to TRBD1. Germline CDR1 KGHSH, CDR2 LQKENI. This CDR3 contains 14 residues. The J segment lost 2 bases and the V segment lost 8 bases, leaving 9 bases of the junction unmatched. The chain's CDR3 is CASTRDSQTYEQYF. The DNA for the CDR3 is TGTGCCAGCACCCGGGACAGTCAAACCTACGAGCAGTACTTC.

The CDR3 DNA is TGTGCCAGTAGTAACCAGGGGGGAGCCAAAAACATTCAGTACTTC. As protein: CASSNQGGAKNIQYF. The chain uses TRBV19 and TRBJ2-4; weak D call: TRBD1 (7 bases). CDR1 and CDR2 (germline): LNHDA, SQIVND (reference sequence). The CDR3 length is 15 residues. Trimming removed 4 bases from V and 0 bases from J, with 10 bases in between.

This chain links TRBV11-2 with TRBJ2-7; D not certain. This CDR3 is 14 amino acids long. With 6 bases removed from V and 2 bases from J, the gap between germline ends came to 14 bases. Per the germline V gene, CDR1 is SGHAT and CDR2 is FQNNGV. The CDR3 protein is CASSSTGPTYEQYF. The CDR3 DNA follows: TGTGCCAGCAGTTCAACCGGGCCCACCTACGAGCAGTACTTC.

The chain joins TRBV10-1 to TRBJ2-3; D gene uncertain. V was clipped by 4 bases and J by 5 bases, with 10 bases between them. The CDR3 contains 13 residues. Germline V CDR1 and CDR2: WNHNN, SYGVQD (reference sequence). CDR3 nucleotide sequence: TGCGCCAGCAGTGGATCGGTGGGAGATACGCAGTATTTT. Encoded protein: CASSGSVGDTQYF.

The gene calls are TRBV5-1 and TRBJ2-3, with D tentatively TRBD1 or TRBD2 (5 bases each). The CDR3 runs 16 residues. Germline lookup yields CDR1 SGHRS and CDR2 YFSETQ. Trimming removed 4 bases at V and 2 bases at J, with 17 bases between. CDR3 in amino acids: CASSPGQLGSTDTQYF. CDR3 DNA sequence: TGCGCCAGCAGCCCGGGGCAGCTGGGGTCCACAGATACGCAGTATTTT.

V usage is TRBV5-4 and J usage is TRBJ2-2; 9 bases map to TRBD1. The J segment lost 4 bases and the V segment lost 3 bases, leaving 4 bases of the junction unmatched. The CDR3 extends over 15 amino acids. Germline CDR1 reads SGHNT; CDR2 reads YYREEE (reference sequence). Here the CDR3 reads CASSSRDRATGELFF. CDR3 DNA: TGTGCCAGCAGCTCCCGGGACAGGGCCACCGGGGAGCTGTTTTTT.

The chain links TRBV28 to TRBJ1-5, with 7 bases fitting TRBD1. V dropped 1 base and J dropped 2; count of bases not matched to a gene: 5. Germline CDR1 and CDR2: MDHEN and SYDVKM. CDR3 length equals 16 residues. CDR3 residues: CASSLLIGTGNQPQHF. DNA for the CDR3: TGTGCCAGCAGTTTATTAATAGGGACAGGCAATCAGCCCCAGCATTTT.

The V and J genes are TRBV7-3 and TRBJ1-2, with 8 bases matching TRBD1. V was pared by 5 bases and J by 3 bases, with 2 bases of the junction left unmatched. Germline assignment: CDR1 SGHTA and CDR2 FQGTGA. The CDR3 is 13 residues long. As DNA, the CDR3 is TGTGCCAGCAGCCAGACAGGGGACTATGGCTACACCTTC. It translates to CASSQTGDYGYTF.

CDR3 DNA: TGTGCCAGCTCACCCTATAGCGGATCTAGCACAGATACGCAGTATTTT. The encoded protein is CASSPYSGSSTDTQYF. The chain uses TRBV18 and TRBJ2-3, with D perhaps matching TRBD2 (6 bases). The germline V gene encodes CDR1 KGHSH and CDR2 LQKENI. Between the trimmed V and J ends, which lost 3 bases and 0 bases, there was a span of 13 bases. The CDR3 is made up of 16 amino acids.

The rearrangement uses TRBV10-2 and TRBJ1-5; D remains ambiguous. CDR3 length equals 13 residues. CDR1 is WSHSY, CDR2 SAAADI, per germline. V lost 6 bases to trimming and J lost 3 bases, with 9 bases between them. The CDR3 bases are TGCGCCAGCAGGGAAATGTACAATCAGCCCCAGCATTTT. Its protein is CASREMYNQPQHF.

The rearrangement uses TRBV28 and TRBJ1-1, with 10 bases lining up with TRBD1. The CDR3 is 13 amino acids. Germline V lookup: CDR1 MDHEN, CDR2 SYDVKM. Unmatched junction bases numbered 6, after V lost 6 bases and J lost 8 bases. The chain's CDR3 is CASRGQGLAEAFF. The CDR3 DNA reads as TGTGCCAGCAGGGGACAGGGGCTAGCGGAAGCTTTCTTT.

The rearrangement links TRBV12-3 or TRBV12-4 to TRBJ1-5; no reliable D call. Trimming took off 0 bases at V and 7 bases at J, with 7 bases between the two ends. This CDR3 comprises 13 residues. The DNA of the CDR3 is TGTGCCAGCAGTTTAGCGGTCCGGCAGCCCCAGCATTTT. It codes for CASSLAVRQPQHF.

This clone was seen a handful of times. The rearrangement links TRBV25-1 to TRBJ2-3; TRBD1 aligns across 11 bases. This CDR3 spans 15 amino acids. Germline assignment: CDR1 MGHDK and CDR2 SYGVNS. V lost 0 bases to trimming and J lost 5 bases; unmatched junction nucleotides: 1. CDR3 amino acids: CASSEYGTGGDTQYF. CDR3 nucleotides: TGTGCCAGCAGTGAATATGGGACAGGGGGAGATACGCAGTATTTT.

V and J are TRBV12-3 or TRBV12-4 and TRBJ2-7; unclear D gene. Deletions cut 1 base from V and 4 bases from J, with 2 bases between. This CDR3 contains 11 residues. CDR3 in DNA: TGTGCCAGCAGTTTAGGTTACGAGCAGTACTTC. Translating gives CASSLGYEQYF.

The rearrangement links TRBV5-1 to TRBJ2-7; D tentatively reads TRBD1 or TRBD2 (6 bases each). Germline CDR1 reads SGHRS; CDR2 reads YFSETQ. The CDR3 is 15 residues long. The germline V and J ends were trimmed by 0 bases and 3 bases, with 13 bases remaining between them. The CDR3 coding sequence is TGCGCCAGCAGCTTGGAGGGGGGAATCGACTACGAGCAGTACTTC. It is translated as CASSLEGGIDYEQYF.

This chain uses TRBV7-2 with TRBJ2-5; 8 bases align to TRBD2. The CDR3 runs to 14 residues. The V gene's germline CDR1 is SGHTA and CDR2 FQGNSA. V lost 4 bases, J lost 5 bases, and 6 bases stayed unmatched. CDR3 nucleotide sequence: TGTGCCAGCAGCTCAAGCGGGAGAGGTGAGACCCAGTACTTC. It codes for CASSSSGRGETQYF. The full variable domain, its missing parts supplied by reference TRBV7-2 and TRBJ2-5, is GAGVSQSPSNKVTEKGKDVELRCDPISGHTALYWYRQSLGQGLEFLIYFQGNSAPDKSGLPSDRFSAERTGGSVSTLTIQRTQQEDSAVYLCASSSSGRGETQYFGPGTRLLVL.

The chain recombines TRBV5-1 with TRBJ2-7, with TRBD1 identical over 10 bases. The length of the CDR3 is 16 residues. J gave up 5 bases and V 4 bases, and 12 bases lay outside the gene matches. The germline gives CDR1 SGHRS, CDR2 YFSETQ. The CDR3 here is CASSPGLGTGVDEQYF. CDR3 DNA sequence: TGCGCCAGCAGCCCCGGGTTAGGGACAGGGGTGGACGAGCAGTACTTC. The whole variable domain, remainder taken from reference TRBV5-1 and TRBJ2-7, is KAGVTQTPRYLIKTRGQQVTLSCSPISGHRSVSWYQQTPGQGLQFLFEYFSETQRNKGNFPGRFSGRQFSNSRSEMNVSTLELGDSALYLCASSPGLGTGVDEQYFGPGTRLTVT.

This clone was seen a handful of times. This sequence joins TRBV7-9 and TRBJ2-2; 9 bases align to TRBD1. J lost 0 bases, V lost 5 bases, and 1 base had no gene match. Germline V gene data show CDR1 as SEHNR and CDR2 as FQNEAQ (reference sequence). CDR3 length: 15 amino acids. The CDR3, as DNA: TGTGCCAGCAGCACAGGGGGCCCGAACACCGGGGAGCTGTTTTTT. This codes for CASSTGGPNTGELFF. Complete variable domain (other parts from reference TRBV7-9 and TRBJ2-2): DTGVSQNPRHKITKRGQNVTFRCDPISEHNRLYWYRQTLGQGPEFLTYFQNEAQLEKSRLLSDRFSAERPKGSFSTLEIQRTEQGDSAMYLCASSTGGPNTGELFFGEGSRLTVL.

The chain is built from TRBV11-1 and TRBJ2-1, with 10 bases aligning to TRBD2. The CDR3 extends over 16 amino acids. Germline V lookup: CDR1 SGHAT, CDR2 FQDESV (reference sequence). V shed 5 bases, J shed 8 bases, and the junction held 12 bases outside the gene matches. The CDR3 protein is CASSPGMLAGVYEQFF. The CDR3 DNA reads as TGTGCCAGCAGCCCGGGGATGCTAGCGGGAGTGTATGAGCAGTTCTTC.

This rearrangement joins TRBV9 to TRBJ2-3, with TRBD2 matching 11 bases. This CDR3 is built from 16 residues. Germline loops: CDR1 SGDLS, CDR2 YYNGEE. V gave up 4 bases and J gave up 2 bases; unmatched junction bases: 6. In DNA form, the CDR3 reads TGTGCCAGCAGCATAGCGGGAGGGGTGCTCACAGATACGCAGTATTTT. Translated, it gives CASSIAGGVLTDTQYF.

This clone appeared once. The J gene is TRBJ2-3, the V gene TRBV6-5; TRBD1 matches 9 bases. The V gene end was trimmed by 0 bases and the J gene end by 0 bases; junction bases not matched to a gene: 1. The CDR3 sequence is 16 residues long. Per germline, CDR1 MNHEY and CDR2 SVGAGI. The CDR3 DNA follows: TGTGCCAGCAGTTACTCGGACAGGGGTAGCACAGATACGCAGTATTTT. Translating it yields CASSYSDRGSTDTQYF.

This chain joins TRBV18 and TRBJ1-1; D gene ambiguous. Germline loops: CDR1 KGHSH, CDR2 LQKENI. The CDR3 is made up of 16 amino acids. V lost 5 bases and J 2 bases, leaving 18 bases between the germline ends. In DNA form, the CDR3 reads TGTGCCAGCTCAAGAGAGGCACATCCTACCAACACTGAAGCTTTCTTT. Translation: CASSREAHPTNTEAFF.

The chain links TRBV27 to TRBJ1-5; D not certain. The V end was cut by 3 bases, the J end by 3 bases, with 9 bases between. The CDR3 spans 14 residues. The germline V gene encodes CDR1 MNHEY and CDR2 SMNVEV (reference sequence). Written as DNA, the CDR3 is TGTGCCAGCAGTTTCTCGGAGCCCAATCAGCCCCAGCATTTT. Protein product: CASSFSEPNQPQHF.

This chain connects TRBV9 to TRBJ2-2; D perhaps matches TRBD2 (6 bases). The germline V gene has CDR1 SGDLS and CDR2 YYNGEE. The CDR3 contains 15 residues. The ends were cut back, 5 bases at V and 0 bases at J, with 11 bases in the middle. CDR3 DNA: TGTGCCAGCAGACCGGGAGTCTCGAACACCGGGGAGCTGTTTTTT. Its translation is CASRPGVSNTGELFF.

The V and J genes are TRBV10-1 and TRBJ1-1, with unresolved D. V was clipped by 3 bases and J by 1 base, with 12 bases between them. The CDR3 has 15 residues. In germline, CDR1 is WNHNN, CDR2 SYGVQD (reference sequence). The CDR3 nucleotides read TGCGCCAGCAGTGACCCGTGGCTTAGGAACACTGAAGCTTTCTTT. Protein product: CASSDPWLRNTEAFF.